The 4 T cell receptor beta chains in this list originate from one sample, sequenced in a study of identical twins. TCRdb re-analysed the 5' RACE reads in MiXCR, keeping a single row per CDR3 protein. This table holds about 660,000 distinct CDR3 sequences, approximately 9% found once. A further study also used this sample, focusing on yellow fever vaccine responses in identical twins.

Material for sequencing was PBMCs. The source is a woman aged 18-30 years in good health.

The chain carries TRBV7-2 and TRBJ1-2; D is perhaps TRBD1 (6 bases). Trimming left V 4 bases short and J 4 bases short, with 13 bases between. This CDR3 has 14 residues. Germline values: CDR1 SGHTA, CDR2 FQGNSA. The CDR3: CASSSSTGSYGYTF. The CDR3 nucleotides read TGTGCCAGCAGCTCATCCACAGGGAGCTATGGCTACACCTTC.

V and J are TRBV7-9 and TRBJ2-5; possible D gene TRBD2, 5 bases. TRBJ2-1 matches the DNA end more closely, so the J call is doubtful. CDR1 is SEHNR, CDR2 FQNEAQ, per germline (reference sequence). This CDR3 contains 14 residues. DNA for the CDR3: TGTGCCAGCAGCGGACTCATGTACCAAGAGACCCAGTTCTTC. It is translated as CASSGLMYQETQFF.

A few counts support this clonotype. The CDR3, as DNA: TGTGCCTGGAAAGTGTGGGGGACAGGGAAGGGAAATGAGCAGTTCTTC. Its protein product is CAWKVWGTGKGNEQFF. The chain couples TRBV30 to TRBJ2-1, with 9 bases aligning to TRBD1. There are 16 residues in the CDR3. Trimming removed 4 bases from V and 7 bases from J; junction bases left unmatched: 14. Germline V gene lookup returns CDR1 GTSNPN and CDR2 SVGIG (reference sequence).

This clonotype was seen at least ten times. The chain is built from TRBV20-1 and TRBJ2-2; TRBD2 matches at 9 bases. V was clipped by 3 bases and J by 4 bases; unmatched bases: 9. The germline gives CDR1 DFQATT, CDR2 SNEGSKA (reference sequence). CDR3 length: 16 amino acids. DNA of the CDR3: TGCAGTGCTAGGGTTGCTAGCGGGATCGGCACCGGGGAGCTGTTTTTT. Protein product: CSARVASGIGTGELFF.